The T cell receptor beta chain described here comes from a study of T-cell reconstitution after alpha-beta-depleted transplantation in children. Unique molecular identifiers were incorporated into the prepared TCRbeta library. TCRdb reprocessed the PCR reads with MiXCR, giving one entry per CDR3 protein. The sample has 670,000 or so distinct CDR3 sequences, less than 15% seen once. The V gene's germline CDR1 is MNHEY and CDR2 SVGEGT. This CDR3 is 16 amino acids long. Trimming took 6 bases from V and 4 from J, leaving 19 bases between them. This TCR was recovered from a girl aged 2-10 years with congenital amegakaryocytic thrombocytopenia, due to receive a stem cell transplant. Sequenced here: PBMCs, sampled before TCRalphabeta/CD19-depleted stem cell transplant. The chain joins TRBV6-2 or TRBV6-3 to TRBJ2-1, with D perhaps TRBD2 (6 bases). CDR3 sequence: CASSPMIGSPYNEQFF. DNA of the CDR3: TGTGCCAGCAGCCCGATGATCGGGAGTCCTTACAATGAGCAGTTCTTC.